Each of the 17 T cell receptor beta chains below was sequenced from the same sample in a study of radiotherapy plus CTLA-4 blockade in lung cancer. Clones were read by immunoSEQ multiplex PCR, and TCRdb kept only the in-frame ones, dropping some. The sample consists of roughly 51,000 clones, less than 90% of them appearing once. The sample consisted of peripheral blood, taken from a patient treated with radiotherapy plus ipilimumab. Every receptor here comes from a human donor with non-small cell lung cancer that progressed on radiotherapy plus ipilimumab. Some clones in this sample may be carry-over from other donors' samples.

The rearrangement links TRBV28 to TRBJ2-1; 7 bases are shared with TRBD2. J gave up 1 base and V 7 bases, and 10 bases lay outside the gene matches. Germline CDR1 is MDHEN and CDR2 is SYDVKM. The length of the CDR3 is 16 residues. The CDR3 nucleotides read TGTGCCAGCAACCCCGAGCGGGGAGGGTCCTACAATGAGCAGTTCTTC. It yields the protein CASNPERGGSYNEQFF.

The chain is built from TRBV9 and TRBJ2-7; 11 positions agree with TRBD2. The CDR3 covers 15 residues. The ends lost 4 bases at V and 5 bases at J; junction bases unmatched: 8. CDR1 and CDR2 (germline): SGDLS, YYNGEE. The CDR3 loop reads CASSPHSGRADEQYF. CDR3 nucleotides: TGTGCCAGCAGCCCCCATAGCGGGAGGGCCGACGAGCAGTACTTC.

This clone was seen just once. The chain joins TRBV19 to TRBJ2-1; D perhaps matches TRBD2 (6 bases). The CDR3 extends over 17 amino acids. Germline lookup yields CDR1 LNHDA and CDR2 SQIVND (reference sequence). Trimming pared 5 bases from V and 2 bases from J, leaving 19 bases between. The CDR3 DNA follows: TGTGCCAGTAGTCAAAACGCCGGGACTCGTCCCTACAATGAGCAGTTCTTC. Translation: CASSQNAGTRPYNEQFF.

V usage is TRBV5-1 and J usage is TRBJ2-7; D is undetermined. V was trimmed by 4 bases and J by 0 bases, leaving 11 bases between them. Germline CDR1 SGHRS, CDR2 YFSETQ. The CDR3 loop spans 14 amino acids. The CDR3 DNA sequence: TGCGCCAGCAGCCCAAGCACGAGCTCCTACGAGCAGTACTTC. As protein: CASSPSTSSYEQYF.

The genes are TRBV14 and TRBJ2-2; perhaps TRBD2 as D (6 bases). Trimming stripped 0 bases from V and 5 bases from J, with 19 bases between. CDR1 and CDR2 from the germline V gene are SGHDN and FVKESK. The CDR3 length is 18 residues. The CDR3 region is CASSQDERWDGGTGELFF. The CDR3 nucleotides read TGTGCCAGCAGCCAAGATGAAAGGTGGGACGGAGGGACCGGGGAGCTGTTTTTT.

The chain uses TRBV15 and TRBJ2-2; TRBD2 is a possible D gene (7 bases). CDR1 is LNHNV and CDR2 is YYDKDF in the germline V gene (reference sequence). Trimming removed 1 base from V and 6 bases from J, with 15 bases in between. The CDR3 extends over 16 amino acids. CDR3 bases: TGTGCCACCAGCAGAGTGCAAGTGGGGGGGCCCGGGGAGCTGTTTTTT. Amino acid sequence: CATSRVQVGGPGELFF.

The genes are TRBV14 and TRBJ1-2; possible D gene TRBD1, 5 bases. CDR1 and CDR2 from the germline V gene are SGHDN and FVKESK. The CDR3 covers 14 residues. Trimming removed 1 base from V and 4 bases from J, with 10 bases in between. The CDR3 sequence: CASSQVDSFYGYTF. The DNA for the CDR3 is TGTGCCAGCAGCCAAGTCGACAGTTTCTATGGCTACACCTTC.

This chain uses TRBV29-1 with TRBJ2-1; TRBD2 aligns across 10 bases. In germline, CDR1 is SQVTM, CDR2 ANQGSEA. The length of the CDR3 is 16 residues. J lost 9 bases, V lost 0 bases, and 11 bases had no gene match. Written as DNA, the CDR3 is TGCAGCGTTGAAGATCGGTCTAGCGGGAGTCCGGGTGAGCAGTTCTTC. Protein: CSVEDRSSGSPGEQFF.

CDR3 protein: CASSLDRGEREQYF. The CDR3 coding sequence is TGTGCCAGCAGCTTGGACAGGGGAGAAAGGGAGCAGTACTTC. The chain is built from TRBV5-4 and TRBJ2-5, with 7 bases that match TRBD1. J gave up 11 bases and V 0 bases, and 10 bases lay outside the gene matches. The germline V gene has CDR1 SGHNT and CDR2 YYREEE (reference sequence). CDR3 length: 14 residues. Filled out from reference TRBV5-4 and TRBJ2-5, the complete variable domain reads ETGVTQSPTHLIKTRGQQVTLRCSSQSGHNTVSWYQQALGQGPQFIFQYYREEENGRGNFPPRFSGLQFPNYSSELNVNALELDDSALYLCASSLDRGEREQYFGPGTRLLVL.

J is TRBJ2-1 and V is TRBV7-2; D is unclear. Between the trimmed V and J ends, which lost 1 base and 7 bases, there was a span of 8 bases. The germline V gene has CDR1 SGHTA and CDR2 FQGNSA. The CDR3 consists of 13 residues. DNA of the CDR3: TGTGCCAGCAGCTTAGAGGCGGAAAATGAGCAGTTCTTC. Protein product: CASSLEAENEQFF.

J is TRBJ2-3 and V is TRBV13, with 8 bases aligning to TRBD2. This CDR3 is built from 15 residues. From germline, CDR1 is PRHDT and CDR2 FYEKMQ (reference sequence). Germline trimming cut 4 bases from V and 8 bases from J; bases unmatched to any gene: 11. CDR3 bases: TGTGCCAGCAGCTCGTTGGCGGGGGGCCGGGGTACGCAGTATTTT. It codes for CASSSLAGGRGTQYF.

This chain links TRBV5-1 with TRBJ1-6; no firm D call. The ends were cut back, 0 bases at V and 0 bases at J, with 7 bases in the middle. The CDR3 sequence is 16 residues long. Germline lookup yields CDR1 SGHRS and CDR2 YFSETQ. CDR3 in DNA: TGCGCCAGCAGCTTGGATCCGAGCTCCTATAATTCACCCCTCCACTTT. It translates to CASSLDPSSYNSPLHF.

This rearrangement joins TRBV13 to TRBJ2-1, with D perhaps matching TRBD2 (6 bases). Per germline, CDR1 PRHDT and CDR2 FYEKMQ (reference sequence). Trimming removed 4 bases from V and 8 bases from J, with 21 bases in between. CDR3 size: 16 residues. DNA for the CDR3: TGTGCCAGCAGCTCCCAAATTGGGACTGAAGGGGATGAGCAGTTCTTC. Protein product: CASSSQIGTEGDEQFF.

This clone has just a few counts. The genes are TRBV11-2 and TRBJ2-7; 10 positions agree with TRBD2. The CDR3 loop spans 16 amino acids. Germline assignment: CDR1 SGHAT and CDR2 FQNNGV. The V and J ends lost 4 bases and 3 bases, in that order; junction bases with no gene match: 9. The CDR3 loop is CASSSHSGTSDYEQYF. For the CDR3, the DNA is TGTGCCAGCAGCTCCCACTCCGGGACTAGCGACTACGAGCAGTACTTC.

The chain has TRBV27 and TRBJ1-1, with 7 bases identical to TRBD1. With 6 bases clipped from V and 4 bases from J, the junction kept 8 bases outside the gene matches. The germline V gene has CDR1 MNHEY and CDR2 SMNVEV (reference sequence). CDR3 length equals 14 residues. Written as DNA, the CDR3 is TGTGCCAGCAGCCCACAGGGGCGGGGCACTGAAGCTTTCTTT. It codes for CASSPQGRGTEAFF.

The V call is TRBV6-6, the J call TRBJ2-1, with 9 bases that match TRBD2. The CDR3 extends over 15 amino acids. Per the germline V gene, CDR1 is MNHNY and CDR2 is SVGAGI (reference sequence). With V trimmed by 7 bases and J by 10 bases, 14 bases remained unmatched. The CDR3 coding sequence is TGTGCCAGCAACTACGGTCCTAGCGGGATGGGGGAGCAGTTCTTC. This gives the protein CASNYGPSGMGEQFF.

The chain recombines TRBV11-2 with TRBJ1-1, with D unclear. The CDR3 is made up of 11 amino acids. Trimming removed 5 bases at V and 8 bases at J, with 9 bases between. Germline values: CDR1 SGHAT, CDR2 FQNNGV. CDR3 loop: CASSLAVEAFF. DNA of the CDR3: TGTGCCAGCAGCCTTGCGGTCGAAGCTTTCTTT.